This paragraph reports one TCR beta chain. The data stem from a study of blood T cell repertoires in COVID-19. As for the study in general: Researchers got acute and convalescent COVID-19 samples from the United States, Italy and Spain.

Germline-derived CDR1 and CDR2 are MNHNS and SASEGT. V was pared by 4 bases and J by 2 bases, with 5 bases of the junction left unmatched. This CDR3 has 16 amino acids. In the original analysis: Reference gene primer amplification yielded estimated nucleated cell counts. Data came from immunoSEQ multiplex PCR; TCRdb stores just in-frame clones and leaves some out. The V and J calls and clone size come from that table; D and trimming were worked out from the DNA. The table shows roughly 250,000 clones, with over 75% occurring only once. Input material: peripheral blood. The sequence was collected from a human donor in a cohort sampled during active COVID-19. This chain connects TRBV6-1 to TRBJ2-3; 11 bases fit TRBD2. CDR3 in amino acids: CASSAGTSGLTDTQYF. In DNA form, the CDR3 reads TGTGCCAGCAGTGCAGGGACTAGCGGACTCACAGATACGCAGTATTTT.